The 31 T cell receptor beta chains presented below share a single source sample, sequenced in a study of STAT3 mutations in large granular lymphocyte leukemia. Profiling relied on immunoSEQ multiplex PCR, and the TCRdb table lists in-frame clones only, not all of them. The data hold approximately 7,800 clones, with roughly 91% observed a single time. The study's findings and limits: At least one immunodominant TCR beta clonotype appeared in every T-cell large granular lymphocyte leukemia patient.

No antigens are known for them. Sample: peripheral blood mononuclear cells. The receptor set was obtained from a man aged 50-60 years with T-cell large granular lymphocyte leukemia. Some clones in this sample may be carry-over from other donors' samples.

This rearrangement joins TRBV5-6 to TRBJ2-7, with D perhaps TRBD1 (6 bases). CDR1 SGHDT and CDR2 YYEEEE come from the germline V gene. The CDR3 spans 15 residues. The V end was cut by 1 base, the J end by 3 bases, with 14 bases between. The CDR3 DNA reads TGTGCCAGCAGCTTGCCGCCAGGGGCTGGCTACGAGCAGTACTTC. This translates into CASSLPPGAGYEQYF.

The rearrangement uses TRBV29-1 and TRBJ2-5; maybe TRBD2 (6 bases). With 4 bases removed from V and 5 bases from J, the gap between germline ends came to 11 bases. Germline loops: CDR1 SQVTM, CDR2 ANQGSEA. The CDR3 has 12 amino acids. The CDR3 DNA reads TGCAGCGTTGTTCCTGGGGGGGAGACCCAGTACTTC. This translates into CSVVPGGETQYF.

The chain combines TRBV10-1 with TRBJ2-2; 7 nucleotides match TRBD1. V lost 10 bases to trimming and J lost 2 bases; unmatched junction nucleotides: 19. Germline V gene lookup returns CDR1 WNHNN and CDR2 SYGVQD (reference sequence). There are 18 residues in the CDR3. The DNA for the CDR3 is TGCGCCACCTCAAGTACTTTTTACGGGACAGAAAACACCGGGGAGCTGTTTTTT. Translated: CATSSTFYGTENTGELFF.

This clone was detected once. The chain carries TRBV23-1 and TRBJ2-3, with no clear D. TRBV23-1 has ORF status, its function being uncertain. Deletions cut 0 bases from V and 8 bases from J, with 18 bases between. The CDR3 runs 16 residues. In DNA, the CDR3 is TGCGCCAGCAGTCAATCGCCTTCTTTGCCCCTCGGTACGCAGTATTTT. This codes for CASSQSPSLPLGTQYF.

The chain recombines TRBV4-3 with TRBJ1-4; no clear D. The CDR3 sequence is 15 residues long. Germline lookup yields CDR1 LGHNA and CDR2 YSLEER. V was pared by 1 base and J by 6 bases, with 12 bases between. Here the CDR3 reads CASSQGRRRDEKLFF. CDR3 nucleotide sequence: TGCGCCAGCAGCCAAGGGAGGAGGAGAGATGAAAAACTGTTTTTT.

The chain combines TRBV5-4 with TRBJ1-1, with 8 bases lining up with TRBD1. The CDR3 consists of 16 residues. The germline gives CDR1 SGHNT, CDR2 YYREEE (reference sequence). V was pared by 2 bases and J by 3 bases, with 9 bases of the junction left unmatched. The CDR3 DNA is TGTGCCAGCAGCTTAAGACAGGGGTTAGGGGACACTGAAGCTTTCTTT. Encoded protein: CASSLRQGLGDTEAFF.

This chain links TRBV6-1 with TRBJ2-7, with TRBD2 matching over 7 bases. Unmatched junction bases numbered 5, after V lost 6 bases and J lost 0 bases. This CDR3 comprises 14 residues. Germline V gene sequence: CDR1 MNHNS, CDR2 SASEGT. CDR3 residues: CASRPRGSSYEQYF. Here the CDR3 DNA reads TGTGCCAGCAGGCCCCGCGGGAGCTCCTACGAGCAGTACTTC.

A single count supports this clone. This sequence joins TRBV7-9 and TRBJ2-1; 7 nucleotides match TRBD2. The CDR3 sequence is 10 residues long. Trimming took 11 bases from V and 10 from J; bases not matched to a gene: 5. Germline loops: CDR1 SEHNR, CDR2 FQNEAQ (reference sequence). CDR3 amino acids: CAGEGSEQFF. The DNA for the CDR3 is TGTGCCGGGGAGGGGAGCGAGCAGTTCTTC.

This chain connects TRBV29-1 to TRBJ1-5, with unresolved D. V lost 7 bases and J lost 6, with 10 bases in between. CDR1 is SQVTM and CDR2 is ANQGSEA in the germline V gene. This CDR3 region has 11 residues. This CDR3 reads CSADRRQPQHF. CDR3 DNA: TGCAGCGCAGATCGGCGTCAGCCCCAGCATTTT.

The V call is TRBV7-9, the J call TRBJ2-5; D remains unclear. V lost 7 bases, J lost 0 bases, and 6 bases lay in between. Germline lookup yields CDR1 SEHNR and CDR2 FQNEAQ (reference sequence). This CDR3 comprises 12 residues. CDR3 sequence (DNA): TGTGCCAGCAAGGGTTACCAAGAGACCCAGTACTTC. Its protein product is CASKGYQETQYF.

The V and J genes are TRBV5-6 and TRBJ1-2, with D unclear. V was shortened by 4 bases and J by 2 bases, with 12 bases between the two germline ends. The CDR3 has 14 amino acids. CDR1 and CDR2 (germline): SGHDT, YYEEEE. CDR3 protein: CASSDQNLNYGYTF. CDR3 bases: TGTGCCAGCAGCGATCAAAATCTGAACTATGGCTACACCTTC.

The chain joins TRBV7-2 to TRBJ1-4; D remains ambiguous. The CDR3 totals 13 residues. V lost 1 base and J lost 8, with 8 bases in between. Germline V gives CDR1 SGHTA, CDR2 FQGNSA. This chain's CDR3 is CASSLGASEKLFF. The CDR3 nucleotides are TGTGCCAGCAGCTTAGGGGCCAGCGAAAAACTGTTTTTT. Filled out from reference TRBV7-2 and TRBJ1-4, the complete variable domain reads GAGVSQSPSNKVTEKGKDVELRCDPISGHTALYWYRQSLGQGLEFLIYFQGNSAPDKSGLPSDRFSAERTGGSVSTLTIQRTQQEDSAVYLCASSLGASEKLFFGSGTQLSVL.

The CDR3 protein is CASSPSIQESYEQYF. The CDR3, as DNA: TGTGCCAGCAGCCCTTCAATACAGGAAAGCTACGAGCAGTACTTC. V and J are TRBV7-7 and TRBJ2-7, with D maybe TRBD1 (5 bases). Germline CDR1 SSHAT, CDR2 FNYEAQ (reference sequence). The CDR3 has 15 amino acids. Trimming left V 5 bases short and J 3 bases short, with 17 bases between.

This clone was seen a few times. This chain uses TRBV5-4 with TRBJ2-5; 9 bases align to TRBD1. CDR1 and CDR2 (germline): SGHNT, YYREEE (reference sequence). The CDR3 loop spans 14 amino acids. The V gene end was trimmed by 3 bases and the J gene end by 3 bases; junction bases not matched to a gene: 3. The CDR3 loop reads CASSSTGGEETQYF. The DNA for the CDR3 is TGTGCCAGCAGCTCTACAGGGGGCGAAGAGACCCAGTACTTC.

The chain uses TRBV4-3 and TRBJ1-1; 7 bases are shared with TRBD1. Looked up from germline, CDR1 is LGHNA and CDR2 is YSLEER. This CDR3 is 15 amino acids long. The trim removed 4 bases at V and 0 bases at J, leaving 5 bases unmatched. The CDR3 protein is CASSRGTAMNTEAFF. CDR3 coding DNA: TGCGCCAGCAGCCGAGGGACAGCCATGAACACTGAAGCTTTCTTT.

The chain carries TRBV2 and TRBJ2-7; D possibly corresponds to TRBD1 (5 bases). The CDR3 totals 15 residues. Deletions cut 6 bases from V and 2 bases from J, with 17 bases between. Germline-derived CDR1 and CDR2 are SNHLY and FYNNEI. In nucleotides, the CDR3 is TGTGCCAGCAGCGTAGACAGTTCCTCAGCCTACGAGCAGTACTTC. Protein: CASSVDSSSAYEQYF.

V and J are TRBV5-6 and TRBJ2-3; no definite D call. Trimming removed 3 bases from V and 0 bases from J, with 5 bases in between. Germline CDR1 is SGHDT and CDR2 is YYEEEE. The CDR3 length is 13 residues. The CDR3 protein is CASSWASTDTQYF. The CDR3 DNA reads TGTGCCAGCAGCTGGGCTAGCACAGATACGCAGTATTTT.

V is TRBV18 and J is TRBJ1-5; maybe TRBD1 (5 bases). V was trimmed by 2 bases and J by 5 bases, leaving 16 bases between them. Per germline, CDR1 KGHSH and CDR2 LQKENI. CDR3 size: 16 residues. The CDR3 spells CASSPLGNGGYQPQHF. CDR3 nucleotides: TGTGCCAGCTCACCATTGGGGAACGGGGGGTATCAGCCCCAGCATTTT.

This clone has more than one count but fewer than ten. The chain uses TRBV2 and TRBJ2-1, with TRBD2 identical over 8 bases. V was clipped by 6 bases and J by 7 bases; unmatched bases: 8. Germline-derived CDR1 and CDR2 are SNHLY and FYNNEI. The CDR3 length is 14 residues. CDR3 loop: CASRSGLGINEQFF. The CDR3 DNA is TGTGCCAGCAGATCGGGACTAGGGATAAATGAGCAGTTCTTC.

This rearrangement joins TRBV11-2 to TRBJ2-1; 12 bases align to TRBD2. The CDR3 runs to 14 residues. Germline CDR1 is SGHAT and CDR2 is FQNNGV. V lost 9 bases to trimming and J lost 7 bases; unmatched junction nucleotides: 7. In nucleotides, the CDR3 is TGTGCCAGTACTCCCGGGACTAGCGGGAATGAGCAGTTCTTC. Translated: CASTPGTSGNEQFF.

The V and J genes are TRBV25-1 and TRBJ1-6, with D unclear. The V end was cut by 3 bases, the J end by 7 bases, with 16 bases between. There are 16 residues in the CDR3. Germline CDR1 MGHDK, CDR2 SYGVNS. The CDR3 spells CASSEPRPGRNSPLHF. CDR3 DNA: TGTGCCAGCAGTGAGCCCCGGCCCGGGCGCAATTCACCCCTCCACTTT.

The chain recombines TRBV4-3 with TRBJ2-7; 8 nucleotides match TRBD1. The CDR3 is 15 residues long. Germline CDR1 LGHNA, CDR2 YSLEER. V dropped 3 bases and J dropped 2; count of bases not matched to a gene: 6. Here the CDR3 reads CASSQYQGAAYEQYF. The CDR3 bases are TGCGCCAGCAGCCAGTACCAGGGGGCTGCCTACGAGCAGTACTTC.

V gene TRBV9 combines with J gene TRBJ2-3; D gene uncertain. The length of the CDR3 is 13 residues. Deletions cut 3 bases from V and 8 bases from J, with 13 bases between. Germline lookup yields CDR1 SGDLS and CDR2 YYNGEE. DNA for the CDR3: TGTGCCAGCAGCGCAGGAAGTTCGGGTACGCAGTATTTT. Protein: CASSAGSSGTQYF.

This chain joins TRBV11-2 and TRBJ1-1, with D tentatively TRBD1 (5 bases). This CDR3 contains 14 residues. Germline V gives CDR1 SGHAT, CDR2 FQNNGV. Trimming took off 8 bases at V and 1 base at J, with 14 bases between the two ends. The CDR3 spells CASLTLRENTEAFF. The CDR3 DNA sequence: TGTGCCAGCTTAACACTCAGGGAGAACACTGAAGCTTTCTTT.

J is TRBJ1-5 and V is TRBV4-1; 7 bases match TRBD1. This CDR3 has 16 amino acids. Germline loops: CDR1 MGHRA, CDR2 YSYEKL. Germline trimming cut 2 bases from V and 4 bases from J; bases unmatched to any gene: 8. Here the CDR3 reads CASSQPRRGLNQPQHF. CDR3 bases: TGCGCCAGCAGCCAACCTCGAAGGGGGCTTAATCAGCCCCAGCATTTT.

CDR3 amino acids: CASSHREGGGMTQYF. Written as DNA, the CDR3 is TGTGCCAGCAGCCACAGGGAGGGTGGTGGAATGACCCAGTACTTC. V gene TRBV5-4 combines with J gene TRBJ2-5; the D gene is possibly TRBD2 (7 bases). CDR1 is SGHNT and CDR2 is YYREEE in the germline V gene (reference sequence). The CDR3 is 15 residues long. V lost 4 bases and J lost 7, with 20 bases in between.

The chain carries TRBV18 and TRBJ1-5, with TRBD1 matching 7 bases. The V and J ends lost 5 bases and 0 bases, in that order; junction bases with no gene match: 7. CDR3 size: 16 residues. Per germline, CDR1 KGHSH and CDR2 LQKENI. The CDR3 is CASSFGTANSNQPQHF. CDR3 coding DNA: TGTGCCAGCTCATTCGGGACAGCGAATAGCAATCAGCCCCAGCATTTT.

The chain is built from TRBV5-1 and TRBJ1-1, with 7 bases that match TRBD1. V trimming: 3 bases; J trimming: 11 bases; junction bases outside the gene matches: 10. The CDR3 has 13 amino acids. The germline CDR1 and CDR2 sequences are SGHRS and YFSETQ. The CDR3 DNA reads TGCGCCAGCAGCTCCATGATCGGGACAGCGGCTTTCTTT. Residues: CASSSMIGTAAFF.

The V gene is TRBV2, the J gene TRBJ2-5, with D perhaps matching TRBD2 (6 bases). Trimming removed 6 bases from V and 2 bases from J, with 19 bases in between. Germline loops: CDR1 SNHLY, CDR2 FYNNEI. This CDR3 region has 16 residues. CDR3 amino acids: CASSNPSPGLQETQYF. Written as DNA, the CDR3 is TGTGCCAGCAGCAACCCTTCCCCGGGACTGCAAGAGACCCAGTACTTC.

The chain employs TRBV9 and TRBJ2-2, with 12 positions matching TRBD2. The CDR3 extends over 17 amino acids. The V gene end was trimmed by 0 bases and the J gene end by 4 bases; junction bases not matched to a gene: 4. Germline V gives CDR1 SGDLS, CDR2 YYNGEE. DNA of the CDR3: TGTGCCAGCAGCGTAGCCGGACTAGCGGGGAGCACCGGGGAGCTGTTTTTT. Residues: CASSVAGLAGSTGELFF.

The chain employs TRBV10-3 and TRBJ1-6; 8 nucleotides line up with TRBD1. Germline V CDR1 and CDR2: ENHRY, SYGVKD. The V segment lost 0 bases and the J segment 9 bases; nucleotides outside the gene matches: 4. The CDR3 is made up of 15 amino acids. In DNA, the CDR3 is TGTGCCATCAGTGAGTCCCCACAGGGGGTTTCACCCCTCCACTTT. This gives the protein CAISESPQGVSPLHF.